The sequence of this T cell receptor beta chain was determined in a study of cytomegalovirus exposure and HLA in healthy donors. The PCR used 60 Vbeta and 13 Jbeta primers. Sequenced by immunoSEQ multiplex PCR; TCRdb stores in-frame clones only, minus some. The sample shows around 180,000 clones, around 81% of them seen only once. Worth noting for this clone: The germline gene is not matched at one end of the junction; a read error may be the cause.

Germline V CDR1 and CDR2: SEHNR, FQNEAQ (reference sequence). The CDR3 sequence is 16 residues long. This chain links TRBV7-9 with TRBJ1-1, with D maybe TRBD1 (5 bases). Sequenced sample: PBMCs. The receptor was derived from a man younger than 35 in good health and CMV-seronegative. The CDR3 nucleotides read TGTTCCAGCAGCTTAGGGGCAGGGAATTGGGTAACTGAAGCTTTCTTT. The encoded protein is CSSSLGAGNWVTEAFF.